The 20 T cell receptor beta chains given below trace back to one sample, sequenced in a study of STAT3 mutations in large granular lymphocyte leukemia. Regarding the study as a whole: At least one immunodominant TCR beta clonotype appeared in every T-cell large granular lymphocyte leukemia patient.

No antigen has been assigned to these receptors. Data came from immunoSEQ multiplex PCR; TCRdb stores just in-frame clones and leaves some out. The table has approximately 8,000 clones, 91% seen once. Sequenced sample: peripheral blood mononuclear cells. The receptors stem from a man aged 50 or older with T-cell large granular lymphocyte leukemia. Some clones in this sample may be carry-over from other donors' samples.

The chain couples TRBV5-6 to TRBJ1-6; D is ambiguous. Looked up from germline, CDR1 is SGHDT and CDR2 is YYEEEE. The CDR3 has 16 amino acids. V gave up 0 bases and J gave up 6 bases, with 13 bases separating them. The CDR3 is CASSLGQLTGNSPLHF. The CDR3 region has the DNA TGTGCCAGCAGCTTGGGGCAGCTCACGGGTAATTCACCCCTCCACTTT.

This clone was picked up one time. V gene TRBV29-1 combines with J gene TRBJ1-2; the D is unclear. The CDR3 totals 15 residues. Trimming took off 0 bases at V and 4 bases at J, with 15 bases between the two ends. Per germline, CDR1 SQVTM and CDR2 ANQGSEA. The CDR3: CSVEETTWAFYGYTF. The CDR3 DNA is TGCAGCGTTGAAGAGACGACTTGGGCTTTCTATGGCTACACCTTC.

The chain is built from TRBV4-1 and TRBJ1-5, with 8 bases identical to TRBD1. With 0 bases clipped from V and 10 bases from J, the junction kept 8 bases outside the gene matches. This CDR3 is 15 amino acids long. Germline V gene lookup returns CDR1 MGHRA and CDR2 YSYEKL. The CDR3: CASSQEVTGDTPQHF. The CDR3 nucleotides read TGCGCCAGCAGCCAAGAGGTGACAGGGGATACTCCCCAGCATTTT.

The chain joins TRBV4-1 to TRBJ2-3; 7 bases map to TRBD2. The CDR3 contains 13 residues. J was trimmed by 10 bases and V by 2 bases; bases with no gene match: 6. Germline CDR1 is MGHRA and CDR2 is YSYEKL. This chain's CDR3 is CASSQPTGGAQYF. CDR3 DNA: TGCGCCAGCAGCCAACCCACTGGGGGGGCGCAGTATTTT.

The V and J genes are TRBV4-3 and TRBJ1-5, with 9 bases matching TRBD1. Germline V gene data show CDR1 as LGHNA and CDR2 as YSLEER. V lost 4 bases, J lost 4 bases, and 5 bases stayed unmatched. CDR3 size: 15 residues. CDR3 sequence: CASSRTGASNQPQHF. The CDR3 DNA follows: TGCGCCAGCAGCCGGACAGGGGCTAGTAATCAGCCCCAGCATTTT.

The chain has TRBV19 and TRBJ1-2; tentatively, D is TRBD1 (5 bases). This CDR3 has 12 amino acids. Per the germline V gene, CDR1 is LNHDA and CDR2 is SQIVND (reference sequence). With 7 bases removed from V and 7 bases from J, the gap between germline ends came to 13 bases. CDR3 DNA sequence: TGTGCCAGTAAAAGGGGCCCCGGTGGCTACACCTTC. Residues: CASKRGPGGYTF.

This clone occurred once. This chain links TRBV7-2 with TRBJ1-4; 7 nucleotides match TRBD1. The CDR3 has 15 amino acids. The ends lost 3 bases at V and 2 bases at J; junction bases unmatched: 3. The germline V gene has CDR1 SGHTA and CDR2 FQGNSA. The CDR3 here is CASSLTGPTNEKLFF. The DNA for the CDR3 is TGTGCCAGCAGCTTGACAGGGCCCACTAATGAAAAACTGTTTTTT.

The chain joins TRBV4-3 to TRBJ2-2; 9 bases map to TRBD2. CDR1 is LGHNA and CDR2 is YSLEER in the germline V gene. CDR3 length: 16 amino acids. J gave up 4 bases and V 0 bases, and 3 bases lay outside the gene matches. The CDR3 DNA sequence: TGCGCCAGCAGCCAAGAGGCTAGCGGGACCACCGGGGAGCTGTTTTTT. This gives the protein CASSQEASGTTGELFF.

This chain uses TRBV5-4 with TRBJ2-1; TRBD2 might be the D (6 bases). The length of the CDR3 is 16 residues. CDR1 is SGHNT and CDR2 is YYREEE in the germline V gene (reference sequence). V was cut by 6 bases and J by 4 bases, with 20 bases left in between. CDR3 protein: CASTASWRGVYNEQFF. CDR3 DNA sequence: TGTGCCAGCACCGCCTCGTGGAGGGGAGTTTACAATGAGCAGTTCTTC.

The chain carries TRBV29-1 and TRBJ1-2, with D uncertain. The germline V gene encodes CDR1 SQVTM and CDR2 ANQGSEA. This CDR3 is 13 amino acids long. Trimming left V 8 bases short and J 2 bases short, with 15 bases between. The CDR3 protein is CSSLSGLNYGYTF. As DNA, the CDR3 is TGCAGCTCTCTTTCGGGTCTAAACTATGGCTACACCTTC.

The gene calls are TRBV2 and TRBJ1-3; D possibly corresponds to TRBD1 (6 bases). This CDR3 is built from 14 residues. In germline, CDR1 is SNHLY, CDR2 FYNNEI. V shed 6 bases and J shed 9 bases, with 18 bases lying between them. As DNA, the CDR3 is TGTGCCAGCAGGCGACAGGACCCTAGGGGCACCATATATTTT. Translation: CASRRQDPRGTIYF.

The chain couples TRBV7-8 to TRBJ1-2; 9 nucleotides align to TRBD1. Germline V CDR1 and CDR2: SGHVS, FQNEAQ. The CDR3 runs 16 residues. Trimming cost V 4 bases and J 0 bases; bases outside gene matches: 6. The DNA of the CDR3 is TGTGCCAGCAGCTCGTCCGGGACAGGGCCTAACTATGGCTACACCTTC. This encodes CASSSSGTGPNYGYTF.

CDR3 region: CSVRQGGSYEQYF. In nucleotides, the CDR3 is TGCAGCGTGCGACAGGGAGGCTCCTACGAGCAGTACTTC. The V and J genes are TRBV29-1 and TRBJ2-7; the D gene is possibly TRBD1 (7 bases). Germline CDR1 is SQVTM and CDR2 is ANQGSEA. The germline V and J ends were trimmed by 6 bases and 0 bases, with 12 bases remaining between them. The CDR3 spans 13 residues.

The sample holds a few counts of this clone. The chain joins TRBV2 to TRBJ2-7, with a weak D call TRBD2 (5 bases). Germline V gene sequence: CDR1 SNHLY, CDR2 FYNNEI. V was clipped by 6 bases and J by 6 bases, with 6 bases between them. The CDR3 is made up of 10 amino acids. The chain's CDR3 is CASREGEQYF. The CDR3 DNA reads TGTGCCAGCAGAGAGGGCGAGCAGTACTTC.

The gene calls are TRBV5-6 and TRBJ2-7; 8 nucleotides line up with TRBD2. Germline CDR1 and CDR2: SGHDT and YYEEEE. The CDR3 has 15 amino acids. Losses at the gene ends were 1 base for V and 2 bases for J; bases not matched to a gene: 5. This chain's CDR3 is CASSLSGGVPYEQYF. The CDR3 DNA is TGTGCCAGCAGCTTGTCGGGAGGGGTCCCCTACGAGCAGTACTTC. The full variable domain, with the rest looked up from reference TRBV5-6 and TRBJ2-7, is DAGVTQSPTHLIKTRGQQVTLRCSPKSGHDTVSWYQQALGQGPQFIFQYYEEEERQRGNFPDRFSGHQFPNYSSELNVNALLLGDSALYLCASSLSGGVPYEQYFGPGTRLTVT.

This clone appeared once. The chain employs TRBV27 and TRBJ1-2, with 11 bases fitting TRBD1. The CDR3 is made up of 14 amino acids. Germline V CDR1 and CDR2: MNHEY, SMNVEV (reference sequence). V shed 5 bases and J 10 bases; nucleotides not matched to a gene: 9. The CDR3 DNA reads TGTGCCAGCAGTCCTTGGACAGGGGGCGCATACTACACCTTC. Its protein product is CASSPWTGGAYYTF.

This clone was recorded only once. V usage is TRBV5-1 and J usage is TRBJ2-5, with TRBD1 matching 10 bases. In germline, CDR1 is SGHRS, CDR2 YFSETQ. The CDR3 is made up of 15 amino acids. The J segment lost 5 bases and the V segment lost 4 bases, leaving 8 bases of the junction unmatched. CDR3 DNA: TGCGCCAGCAGCCTCGGGACAGGGGTTCGGGAGACCCAGTACTTC. Protein sequence: CASSLGTGVRETQYF.

The chain carries TRBV7-9 and TRBJ1-5; unclear D gene. Looked up from germline, CDR1 is SEHNR and CDR2 is FQNEAQ (reference sequence). Trimming took 1 base from V and 2 from J, leaving 6 bases between them. This CDR3 contains 14 residues. The CDR3 nucleotides are TGTGCCAGCAGCTTAGGAGGAGGCAATCAGCCCCAGCATTTT. It encodes CASSLGGGNQPQHF.

As DNA, the CDR3 is TGTGCCACCGAGGGGGGGGGCAATCAGCCCCAGCATTTT. The encoded protein is CATEGGGNQPQHF. V and J are TRBV7-9 and TRBJ1-5; weak D call: TRBD1 (6 bases). The CDR3 length is 13 residues. V was cut by 10 bases and J by 2 bases, with 12 bases left in between. Germline V gene lookup returns CDR1 SEHNR and CDR2 FQNEAQ (reference sequence).

This clone was counted only a few times. V and J are TRBV6-1 and TRBJ2-7, with D uncertain. V lost 1 base, J lost 0 bases, and 7 bases lay in between. The CDR3 length is 14 residues. Germline V lookup: CDR1 MNHNS, CDR2 SASEGT. DNA of the CDR3: TGTGCCAGCAGTGAAGACTCTATCTCCTACGAGCAGTACTTC. This encodes CASSEDSISYEQYF.